These T cell receptor beta chains were read from a single sample in a study of cytomegalovirus exposure and HLA in healthy donors. Clones were sequenced by immunoSEQ multiplex PCR, and TCRdb holds only the in-frame ones, with some missing. The sample contains hundreds of thousands of clones, over 70% of which appear only once. The sample was PBMCs. All receptors derive from a woman aged 60-75 years in good health and CMV-seropositive. CDR3s include the opening cysteine and the closing phenylalanine or tryptophan. D genes are given only for firm matches. Expanded clones get a size class; other rows say once, few or many, or leave the size out.

TRBV19	-	-	TRBJ1-5	TGTGCCAGTAGTCCAAATTACAGGGTGGGCCAGCCCCAGCATTTT	CASSPNYRVGQPQHF
TRBV10-1	-	-	TRBJ2-7	TGCGCCAGCAGTGAAGCCCGTACCTACGAGCAGTACTTC	CASSEARTYEQYF
TRBV19	-	-	TRBJ1-1	TGTGCCAGTAGACGGGTGAACACTGAAGCTTTCTTT	CASRRVNTEAFF
TRBV18	few	-	TRBJ2-5	TGTGCCAGCTCACCACTCACACCTCAAGAGACCCAGTACTTC	CASSPLTPQETQYF
TRBV11-2	-	TRBD2	TRBJ2-7	TGTGCCAGCAGCCGCAGCGGGATACTGTCCTACGAGCAGTACTTC	CASSRSGILSYEQYF
TRBV7-2	-	TRBD2	TRBJ2-7	TGTGCCAGCAGCCCCCGCCACGGGAGGGCCGAAGAGCAGTACTTC	CASSPRHGRAEEQYF
TRBV7-9	-	TRBD1	TRBJ1-1	TGTGCCAGCAGCCAACTGGGACAGGCCCTGAACACTGAAGCTTTCTTT	CASSQLGQALNTEAFF
TRBV9	-	TRBD2	TRBJ2-1	TGTGCCAGCAGCTCCAGGACTAGCGGGAGCTCCTACAATGAGCAGTTCTTC	CASSSRTSGSSYNEQFF
TRBV5-5	-	-	TRBJ2-3	TGTGCCAGCAGCTCCCAGACTAGTGGGTTCGAGTATTTT	CASSSQTSGFEYF
TRBV2	few	-	TRBJ2-1	TGTGCCAGCAGGGCTAGAGGCAATGAGCAGTTCTTC	CASRARGNEQFF
TRBV7-9	-	-	TRBJ1-6	TGTGCCAGCAGCTTAATGGGGGACGGGAGTTCACCCCTCCACTTT	CASSLMGDGSSPLHF
TRBV4-1	-	TRBD2	TRBJ2-5	TGCGCCAGCAGCCCTATTTCCAGCGGCGCTAGCGGGAAGAGTTTGAGGCAAGAGACCCAGTACTTC	CASSPISSGASGKSLRQETQYF
TRBV7-2	-	-	TRBJ2-6	TGTGCCAGCAGCCCGGGATGGGGGGGCGGAGGGGCCAACGTCCTGACTTTC	CASSPGWGGGGANVLTF
TRBV30	few	-	TRBJ2-3	TGTGCCTGGCTTTGGGGGGGGCGGTCGGGGTTT	CAWLWGGRSGF
TRBV7-7	few	-	TRBJ2-3	TGTGCCAGCAGCCAAGAAATTAGCACCGCGCAGTATTTT	CASSQEISTAQYF
TRBV30	-	-	TRBJ1-2	TGTGCCTGGAGGGGGGGATTCTATGGCTACACCTTC	CAWRGGFYGYTF
TRBV4-1	-	TRBD1	TRBJ1-2	TGCGCCAGCAGCCAAGTAGGGGGCGGGGCCTATGGCTACACCTTC	CASSQVGGGAYGYTF
TRBV5-4	-	TRBD1	TRBJ2-1	TGTGCCAGCAGCACAGGGGGCGGGAATGAGCAGTTCTTC	CASSTGGGNEQFF
TRBV29-1	few	-	TRBJ2-5	TGCAGCGTTGAAGTGCGACGGCCTTTTAGGGGAGGCCAGTACTTC	CSVEVRRPFRGGQYF
TRBV25-1	-	-	TRBJ2-6	TGTGCCAGCAAAAGCAGGGGTGGGGGTTCTGGGGCCAACGTCCTGACTTTC	CASKSRGGGSGANVLTF
TRBV7-9	-	-	TRBJ1-5	TGTGCCAGCACCTTGGGAACGGAGGGGTCTTGGCCTAGGCCCCAGCATTTT	CASTLGTEGSWPRPQHF
TRBV7-2	few	TRBD2	TRBJ2-5	TGTGCCAGCAGCCCCCGGACTAGCGGGAGGGCGAAGACCCAGTACTTC	CASSPRTSGRAKTQYF
TRBV13	-	TRBD1	TRBJ1-1	TGTGCCAGCATGAAGGGGGCGCGAACTGAAGCTTTCTTT	CASMKGARTEAFF
TRBV5-4	-	-	TRBJ2-7	TGTGCCAGCAGCCTGGCCGGGAGTCGGCACGAGCAGTACTTC	CASSLAGSRHEQYF
TRBV6-5	-	TRBD2	TRBJ2-5	TGTGCCAGCAGTTACCATCCTAGCGGGGCCGGGGAGACCCAGTACTTC	CASSYHPSGAGETQYF
TRBV13	-	-	TRBJ1-6	TGTGCTGGGGGCCTTGACGGCGGCGGAATTGTCCTTAATTCACCCCTCCACTTT	CAGGLDGGGIVLNSPLHF
TRBV5-1	-	-	TRBJ2-1	TGCGCCAGCGGAGTTAGTTACAATGAGCAGTTCTTC	CASGVSYNEQFF
TRBV6-5	few	TRBD1	TRBJ1-2	TGTGCCAGCACCCCGGACAGGGCAAACTATGGCTACACCTTC	CASTPDRANYGYTF
TRBV20-1	-	TRBD1	TRBJ2-1	TGCAGTCCGGGACAGGGTAATGAGCAGTTCTTC	CSPGQGNEQFF
TRBV29-1	-	TRBD1	TRBJ1-1	TGCAGCGTGGACAGGGGACGCCGATCTGAAGCTTTCTTT	CSVDRGRRSEAFF
TRBV14	-	TRBD2	TRBJ2-1	TGTGCCAGCAGCCAATTAGGAGCGGGGATCTACAATGAGCAGTTCTTC	CASSQLGAGIYNEQFF
TRBV30	-	-	TRBJ2-1	TGTGCCTGGAGCCCCTCTACCGGGTGGTTCTTC	CAWSPSTGWFF
TRBV5-4	-	TRBD1	TRBJ1-1	TGTGCCAGCAGCTTGGTGGACAGGAGGAACACTGAAGCTTTCTTT	CASSLVDRRNTEAFF
TRBV30	-	TRBD1	TRBJ2-7	TGTGCCTGGAGTGCCCTATGGGACAGGTCCTACGAGCAGTACTTC	CAWSALWDRSYEQYF
TRBV18	-	-	TRBJ2-1	TGTGCCAGCTCACCAGGCCAGGGGATCAACAATGAGCAGTTCTTC	CASSPGQGINNEQFF
TRBV9	-	-	TRBJ2-2	TGTGCCAGCAGCGTTATGGGCAGGGCCACCGGGGAGCTGTTTTTT	CASSVMGRATGELFF
TRBV18	-	-	TRBJ1-4	TGTGCCAGCTCACCACCGTTTGGTCAGGGAAAGGAAAAACTGTTTTTT	CASSPPFGQGKEKLFF
TRBV19	-	TRBD1	TRBJ2-1	TGTGCCGGGGACAGGGACAATGAGCAGTTCTTC	CAGDRDNEQFF
TRBV15	once	TRBD2	TRBJ2-5	TGTGCCACCAGCAGAGGAGGGGCTAGCGGGGCAGGAGAGACCCAGTACTTC	CATSRGGASGAGETQYF
TRBV11-3	-	TRBD2	TRBJ2-3	TGTGCCAGCAGCTTAGGTGTTGGTGGCGGGGGGAACACAGATACGCAGTATTTT	CASSLGVGGGGNTDTQYF
TRBV10-1	once	TRBD1	TRBJ1-5	TGCGCCAGCAGTGAACAGGGGGCGAACAATCAGCCCCAGCATTTT	CASSEQGANNQPQHF
TRBV6-1	-	-	TRBJ2-5	TGTGCCAGCAGTGAACTCCAAGAGACCCAGTACTTC	CASSELQETQYF
TRBV5-4	-	-	TRBJ2-5	TGTGCCAGCAGCTTGGCAGGGTCCGGAGAGACCCAGTACTTC	CASSLAGSGETQYF
TRBV6-5	-	-	TRBJ1-1	TGTGCCAGCAGTTACCGGGTGAACACTGAAGCTTTCTTT	CASSYRVNTEAFF
TRBV5-5	once	-	TRBJ1-6	TGTGCCAGCAGCTTCCGGGACATTACTTTGGAGTCACCCCTCCACTTT	CASSFRDITLESPLHF
TRBV11-2	-	-	TRBJ1-2	TGTGCCAGCAGCTTTTTAGGGGGAACGGAAAACTATGGCTACACCTTC	CASSFLGGTENYGYTF
TRBV6-5	once	TRBD2	TRBJ2-7	TGTGCCAGCTATCCGCTAGCGGGAGAAGGGATCGAGCAGTACTTC	CASYPLAGEGIEQYF
TRBV18	-	TRBD1	TRBJ2-6	TGTGCCAGCTCTATCGGAGGACAGGGAACCTACTCTGGGGCCAACGTCCTGACTTTC	CASSIGGQGTYSGANVLTF
TRBV6-1	-	-	TRBJ1-1	TGTGCCAGCAGTGAACGACAGATGAACACTGAAGCTTTCTTT	CASSERQMNTEAFF
TRBV18	once	-	TRBJ1-2	TGTGCCAGCTCAGGAGGGGCCTCTAACTATGGCTACACCTTC	CASSGGASNYGYTF
TRBV10-2	-	-	TRBJ2-4	TGCGCCAGCAGTGATCCAGGGGCGGACATTCAGTACTTC	CASSDPGADIQYF
TRBV7-2	-	TRBD1	TRBJ1-2	TGTGCCAGCAGCTTATATGGGACAGAGAACTATGGCTACACCTTC	CASSLYGTENYGYTF
TRBV28	few	-	TRBJ1-4	TGTGCCAGCAACAGGGATACTAATGAAAAGCTGTTTTTT	CASNRDTNEKLFF
TRBV29-1	-	-	TRBJ2-1	TGCAGCGTTGAAGATCAGGTCAGGGTTGGATTCTTC	CSVEDQVRVGFF